The table lists the clone carrying this T cell receptor (beta chain) with a few counts. What it binds is unknown. With survey level as its setting, the immunoSEQ assay was v3.0. The study targeted roughly 35,000-50,000 T-cell genomes per sample in sequencing. Data came from immunoSEQ multiplex PCR; TCRdb stores just in-frame clones and leaves some out. The table has about 28,000 clones, about 83% seen once. This record comes from a study of long-term antiretroviral therapy in people with HIV. Per donor, at least one pre-ART and at least two post-ART PBMC samples were obtained. Study-wide results and caveats: The repertoire was dominated at all time points by clones expanded before ART. Gathering of blood took place between about 2003 and 2017, possibly under older ART regimens.

CDR1 is SGHTA and CDR2 is FQGTGA in the germline V gene. The CDR3 loop spans 14 amino acids. The V and J ends lost 5 bases and 6 bases respectively, with 16 bases between them. The rearrangement uses TRBV7-3 and TRBJ1-2; D is possibly TRBD1 (5 bases). The TCR originated in a man between 18 and 29 years old with HIV. Sequencing was performed on unsorted PBMCs, taken 0.4 years after starting antiretroviral therapy. As DNA, the CDR3 is TGTGCCAGCAGCGAGGGTGGGGGATCAGATGGCTACACCTTC. The encoded protein is CASSEGGGSDGYTF.